The 30 T cell receptor beta chains in this list originate from one sample, sequenced in a study of blood T cell repertoires in COVID-19 (dated by TCRdb to 2020 to 2021). Library method: the immunoSEQ multiplex PCR assay. TCRdb obtained this table from immuneACCESS and retained in-frame rearrangements with V and J assigned. These tables miss some clones; where compared with another copy, unresolved V genes account for less than half of the shortfall, and the remainder is unexplained. The sample table shows a few hundred thousand clones, and around 83% are seen once. The ten largest make up approximately 5% of the sample. Sequences were obtained from PBMCs or T cells enriched from blood (not recorded which). The receptors shown here come from a man aged 35 to 55 who had been exposed to COVID-19.

This CDR3 is CASSSGLAGDTQYF. The CDR3 bases are TGTGCCAGCAGTTCGGGACTAGCGGGAGATACGCAGTATTTT. The chain joins TRBV27 to TRBJ2-3; TRBD2 aligns across 12 bases. The CDR3 totals 14 residues. CDR1 MNHEY and CDR2 SMNVEV come from the germline V gene (reference sequence). V trimming: 4 bases; J trimming: 5 bases; junction bases outside the gene matches: 1.

This clone appeared a few times. The chain is built from TRBV5-4 and TRBJ2-7; 8 nucleotides agree with TRBD2. The germline gives CDR1 SGHNT, CDR2 YYREEE (reference sequence). The junction had 9 bases not matched to a gene; V was cut back by 5 bases and J by 5 bases. CDR3 length: 14 amino acids. CDR3 loop: CASSRGLAVNEQYF. Written as DNA, the CDR3 is TGTGCCAGCAGTCGCGGACTAGCAGTAAACGAGCAGTACTTC. Full variable domain (remainder filled in from reference TRBV5-4 and TRBJ2-7): ETGVTQSPTHLIKTRGQQVTLRCSSQSGHNTVSWYQQALGQGPQFIFQYYREEENGRGNFPPRFSGLQFPNYSSELNVNALELDDSALYLCASSRGLAVNEQYFGPGTRLTVT.

This chain joins TRBV5-6 and TRBJ1-5; 12 nucleotides match TRBD1. Germline CDR1 SGHDT, CDR2 YYEEEE. This CDR3 contains 17 residues. J lost 7 bases, V lost 2 bases, and 10 bases had no gene match. The CDR3 region has the DNA TGTGCCAGCAGCTTTTTTACCGGGACAGGGGGCGGCCAGCCCCAGCATTTT. Translated: CASSFFTGTGGGQPQHF.

V gene TRBV14 combines with J gene TRBJ1-5; D is uncertain. The CDR3 length is 16 residues. Germline CDR1 reads SGHDN; CDR2 reads FVKESK. V lost 1 base and J lost 6, with 16 bases in between. CDR3 coding DNA: TGTGCCAGCAGCCAAGGTTTCAGGCAGCTTGGTCAGCCCCAGCATTTT. Its protein is CASSQGFRQLGQPQHF.

The chain employs TRBV19 and TRBJ2-7, with TRBD1 as a possible D gene (5 bases). V was clipped by 3 bases and J by 2 bases, with 11 bases between them. This CDR3 has 14 amino acids. Germline V CDR1 and CDR2: LNHDA, SQIVND (reference sequence). CDR3 sequence: CASSMGLTAYEQYF. DNA for the CDR3: TGTGCCAGTAGTATGGGGCTTACCGCCTACGAGCAGTACTTC.

This CDR3 is CAWAGGGVLYEQYF. The CDR3 nucleotides read TGTGCCTGGGCCGGGGGGGGAGTTTTGTACGAGCAGTACTTC. The rearrangement links TRBV30 to TRBJ2-7; 8 positions agree with TRBD2. The V gene's germline CDR1 is GTSNPN and CDR2 SVGIG (reference sequence). The CDR3 has 14 residues. V was pared by 5 bases and J by 4 bases, with 10 bases of the junction left unmatched.

This chain connects TRBV11-2 to TRBJ2-5; the D is unclear. This CDR3 has 12 residues. The ends were cut back, 6 bases at V and 5 bases at J, with 10 bases in the middle. Germline V gene lookup returns CDR1 SGHAT and CDR2 FQNNGV. CDR3 amino acids: CASRESGETQYF. The CDR3 DNA reads as TGTGCCAGCAGAGAAAGTGGCGAGACCCAGTACTTC.

In DNA, the CDR3 is TGCGCCAGCAGCTTGGGGTCTAGCGGGAGGGTCGAGACCCAGTACTTC. It codes for CASSLGSSGRVETQYF. V usage is TRBV5-1 and J usage is TRBJ2-5, with TRBD2 matching over 12 bases. Germline V gene lookup returns CDR1 SGHRS and CDR2 YFSETQ. This CDR3 contains 16 residues. Trimming cost V 0 bases and J 5 bases; bases outside gene matches: 5.

The rearrangement uses TRBV20-1 and TRBJ2-7, with D unclear. CDR3 length: 10 amino acids. The germline V and J ends were trimmed by 7 bases and 5 bases, with 9 bases remaining between them. Per germline, CDR1 DFQATT and CDR2 SNEGSKA (reference sequence). The CDR3 bases are TGCAGTGTCTCCCGGGACGAGCAGTACTTC. Translated: CSVSRDEQYF.

The chain joins TRBV7-9 to TRBJ2-3; D unresolved. V was cut by 3 bases and J by 5 bases, with 6 bases left in between. CDR3 length equals 12 residues. Germline loops: CDR1 SEHNR, CDR2 FQNEAQ (reference sequence). In DNA, the CDR3 is TGTGCCAGCAGCTTGGGCCTAGATACGCAGTATTTT. Translated, it gives CASSLGLDTQYF.

The rearrangement joins TRBV5-1 to TRBJ2-7; weak D call: TRBD1 (7 bases). Deletions cut 0 bases from V and 1 base from J, with 11 bases between. From germline, CDR1 is SGHRS and CDR2 YFSETQ. This CDR3 region has 15 residues. CDR3 region: CASSLGQGGSYEQYF. As DNA, the CDR3 is TGCGCCAGCAGCTTGGGACAGGGAGGATCCTACGAGCAGTACTTC.

CDR3 in DNA: TGTGCCAGCTCGGCCTTAGCGGGAGCGCGGGATACGCAGTATTTT. Its translation: CASSALAGARDTQYF. The rearrangement links TRBV18 to TRBJ2-3; 9 nucleotides agree with TRBD2. The germline V gene has CDR1 KGHSH and CDR2 LQKENI. This CDR3 is 15 amino acids long. The J segment lost 6 bases and the V segment lost 6 bases, leaving 10 bases of the junction unmatched.

V and J are TRBV11-2 and TRBJ1-4, with 8 bases identical to TRBD1. Germline loops: CDR1 SGHAT, CDR2 FQNNGV. The CDR3 extends over 15 amino acids. The junction had 6 bases not matched to a gene; V was cut back by 1 base and J by 8 bases. The CDR3 coding sequence is TGTGCCAGCAGCTTAGTAACAGGGGGTTACGAAAAACTGTTTTTT. This sequence encodes CASSLVTGGYEKLFF.

The table lists this clone with a count of one. The sample holds other DNA sequences that translate to the same CDR3. This chain links TRBV7-9 with TRBJ2-5; no firm D call. The CDR3 is 11 amino acids. Germline V CDR1 and CDR2: SEHNR, FQNEAQ (reference sequence). Trimming took 4 bases from V and 4 from J, leaving 4 bases between them. The CDR3 region is CASSSLETQYF. The CDR3 DNA is TGTGCCAGCAGCTCATTAGAGACCCAGTACTTC.

This clone showed up just a few times. Written as DNA, the CDR3 is TGCGCCAGCAGTGGAGAGGGCTCTGGAAACACCATATATTTT. Encoded protein: CASSGEGSGNTIYF. This chain joins TRBV10-1 and TRBJ1-3, with no clear D. CDR1 is WNHNN and CDR2 is SYGVQD in the germline V gene (reference sequence). The CDR3 consists of 14 residues. V was trimmed by 4 bases and J by 0 bases, leaving 7 bases between them.

The chain joins TRBV19 to TRBJ2-7, with 7 bases fitting TRBD1. The V and J ends lost 5 bases and 4 bases, in that order; junction bases with no gene match: 8. In germline, CDR1 is LNHDA, CDR2 SQIVND (reference sequence). The CDR3 loop spans 14 amino acids. CDR3: CASSRTGERYEQYF. The CDR3 nucleotides are TGTGCCAGTAGTCGGACAGGCGAGCGGTACGAGCAGTACTTC.

This clone was counted a single time. The rearrangement uses TRBV29-1 and TRBJ2-4, with D hard to call. Trimming pared 8 bases from V and 5 bases from J, leaving 16 bases between. The CDR3 spans 13 residues. Germline V gives CDR1 SQVTM, CDR2 ANQGSEA. CDR3 sequence reads: CSHTIGGENIQYF. CDR3 nucleotides: TGCAGCCATACCATCGGCGGAGAAAACATTCAGTACTTC.

This clone was recorded once. The rearrangement uses TRBV2 and TRBJ2-1; D possibly corresponds to TRBD1 (6 bases). V lost 4 bases and J 9 bases, leaving 19 bases between the germline ends. The CDR3 has 15 residues. The germline gives CDR1 SNHLY, CDR2 FYNNEI. CDR3 loop: CASSAFVPQGTEQFF. DNA of the CDR3: TGTGCCAGCAGTGCCTTCGTGCCGCAGGGGACTGAGCAGTTCTTC.

The table lists this clone with a count of one. The V gene is TRBV18, the J gene TRBJ1-5; TRBD1 aligns across 12 bases. From germline, CDR1 is KGHSH and CDR2 LQKENI. Trimming removed 0 bases from V and 3 bases from J; junction bases left unmatched: 6. The CDR3 length is 18 residues. In nucleotides, the CDR3 is TGTGCCAGCTCACCACCCTCCGGGACAGGGGGCTCCAATCAGCCCCAGCATTTT. Amino acids: CASSPPSGTGGSNQPQHF.

This clone was detected once. This chain connects TRBV2 to TRBJ2-5; maybe TRBD2 (5 bases). This CDR3 region has 14 residues. Germline V CDR1 and CDR2: SNHLY, FYNNEI. V was clipped by 6 bases and J by 0 bases, with 11 bases between them. The CDR3 DNA follows: TGTGCCAGCAGGAGGGCAGTCTACCAAGAGACCCAGTACTTC. Protein product: CASRRAVYQETQYF.

This clone has a single count. V and J are TRBV11-3 and TRBJ2-1; D remains ambiguous. This CDR3 is 11 amino acids long. Trimming took 3 bases from V and 7 from J, leaving 4 bases between them. Germline V CDR1 and CDR2: SGHNT, YENEEA. The CDR3 DNA reads as TGTGCCAGCAGCTTTGAGAATGAGCAGTTCTTC. It encodes CASSFENEQFF.

The chain uses TRBV5-1 and TRBJ2-7; 8 nucleotides match TRBD1. The germline V gene has CDR1 SGHRS and CDR2 YFSETQ. The length of the CDR3 is 15 residues. J lost 2 bases, V lost 0 bases, and 4 bases had no gene match. The CDR3 spells CASSLEPGGTYEQYF. The CDR3 DNA is TGCGCCAGCAGCTTGGAGCCAGGGGGCACCTACGAGCAGTACTTC.

This clone was seen once. The chain recombines TRBV27 with TRBJ1-5; possible D gene TRBD1, 5 bases. V was clipped by 5 bases and J by 7 bases, with 15 bases between them. This CDR3 contains 14 residues. CDR1 is MNHEY, CDR2 SMNVEV, per germline (reference sequence). The CDR3 sequence is CASSAGLGHQPQHF. The CDR3 nucleotides read TGTGCCAGCAGTGCAGGGCTCGGTCACCAGCCCCAGCATTTT.

The chain is built from TRBV30 and TRBJ2-3, with a possible D match to TRBD2 (6 bases). Germline CDR1 GTSNPN, CDR2 SVGIG (reference sequence). V lost 3 bases, J lost 2 bases, and 12 bases lay in between. The CDR3 is 14 residues long. The CDR3 DNA reads as TGTGCCTGGAGAGAGGGACTTCCCACAGATACGCAGTATTTT. This sequence encodes CAWREGLPTDTQYF.

This chain links TRBV4-2 with TRBJ2-1, with a tentative D call TRBD2 (6 bases). This CDR3 spans 17 amino acids. Germline V gives CDR1 LGHNA, CDR2 YNFKEQ. Trimming shortened V by 0 bases and J by 5 bases, and 17 bases separated the two germline ends. In DNA, the CDR3 is TGTGCCAGCAGCCAAGATTTTCGGCGGGATTACGACAATGAGCAGTTCTTC. It encodes CASSQDFRRDYDNEQFF.

This clone was counted between two and nine times. The chain couples TRBV15 to TRBJ1-1; possibly TRBD1 for D (5 bases). This CDR3 spans 12 amino acids. The germline gives CDR1 LNHNV, CDR2 YYDKDF (reference sequence). V was trimmed by 2 bases and J by 10 bases, leaving 11 bases between them. CDR3 amino acids: CATSRQGDLAFF. The CDR3 region has the DNA TGTGCCACCAGCAGACAAGGGGATTTAGCTTTCTTT.

This sequence joins TRBV19 and TRBJ1-6, with 7 bases that match TRBD1. The CDR3 runs 15 residues. J lost 5 bases, V lost 2 bases, and 3 bases had no gene match. CDR1 LNHDA and CDR2 SQIVND come from the germline V gene (reference sequence). CDR3 in DNA: TGTGCCAGTAGTATACCGGGACAGAATAATTCACCCCTCCACTTT. It specifies CASSIPGQNNSPLHF.

The chain joins TRBV4-2 to TRBJ2-6; D gene unclear. The CDR3 has 15 residues. CDR1 and CDR2 (germline): LGHNA, YNFKEQ. V lost 0 bases and J 0 bases, leaving 3 bases between the germline ends. The CDR3 loop is CASSQESSGANVLTF. The CDR3 DNA reads as TGTGCCAGCAGCCAAGAGAGCTCTGGGGCCAACGTCCTGACTTTC.

The chain links TRBV7-9 to TRBJ1-2, with D tentatively TRBD1 (6 bases). Trimming shortened V by 3 bases and J by 4 bases, and 15 bases separated the two germline ends. Germline CDR1 SEHNR, CDR2 FQNEAQ (reference sequence). The CDR3 is made up of 15 amino acids. CDR3 protein: CASSFSTDRFYGYTF. The CDR3 nucleotides read TGTGCCAGCAGCTTCTCCACGGACAGATTCTATGGCTACACCTTC.

This chain uses TRBV29-1 with TRBJ2-2; D remains ambiguous. V was trimmed by 7 bases and J by 0 bases, leaving 12 bases between them. Germline CDR1 is SQVTM and CDR2 is ANQGSEA. The CDR3 totals 14 residues. The CDR3 coding sequence is TGCAGCGCCCGACACTCGACGAACACCGGGGAGCTGTTTTTT. This codes for CSARHSTNTGELFF.